Listed below are T cell receptor beta chains from one sample, sequenced in a study of glioma-infiltrating T cells. TCRdb re-derived calls from the multiplex PCR reads in MiXCR, one entry per CDR3 protein. The sample holds over 120,000 distinct CDR3 sequences, approximately 40% seen once. The specimen was glioma tissue, nonneoplastic brain tissue, or PBMCs (not recorded which). These receptors came from a human donor with low-grade glioma or glioblastoma, undergoing nonglioma brain surgery, or in good health (not recorded which). Both conserved end residues are part of each CDR3. A D gene is named only where the DNA matches it firmly. Clone sizes are given selectively: once, few, many, or a class where the clone is expanded.

V: TRBV24-1
size: few
J: TRBJ2-3
D: TRBD2
CDR3: CATSGPAGSTDTQYF
DNA: TGTGCCACCAGTGGGCCAGCGGGGAGCACAGATACGCAGTATTTT

V: TRBV6-2/TRBV6-3
size: few
J: TRBJ2-1
D: -
CDR3: CASSYENEQFF
DNA: TGTGCCAGCAGTTACGAGAACGAGCAGTTCTTC

V: TRBV4-1
size: -
J: TRBJ1-1
D: -
CDR3: CASSHQARGTRNTEAFF
DNA: TGCGCCAGCAGCCATCAAGCGAGGGGCACCCGGAACACTGAAGCTTTCTTT

V: TRBV24-1
size: few
J: TRBJ2-3
D: TRBD2
CDR3: CATSGVSGSLTDTQYF
DNA: TGTGCCACCAGTGGGGTTAGCGGGAGTCTAACAGATACGCAGTATTTT

V: TRBV20-1
size: few
J: TRBJ1-2
D: -
CDR3: CSALDGGFGYTF
DNA: TGCAGTGCTCTAGATGGAGGGTTCGGCTACACCTTC

V: TRBV3-1
size: -
J: TRBJ2-2
D: -
CDR3: CASSRRSGTGELFF
DNA: TGTGCCAGCAGCCGAAGATCAGGAACCGGGGAGCTGTTTTTT

V: TRBV27
size: few
J: TRBJ2-3
D: -
CDR3: CASSLSWGGQTNTQYF
DNA: TGTGCCAGCAGTTTATCGTGGGGGGGACAGACAAATACGCAGTATTTT

V: TRBV28
size: few
J: TRBJ2-1
D: -
CDR3: CASSYSSSSNEQFF
DNA: TGTGCCAGCAGTTACTCCTCTTCTAGTAATGAGCAGTTCTTC

V: TRBV19
size: -
J: TRBJ1-2
D: -
CDR3: CASKPPRQDYGYTF
DNA: TGTGCCAGTAAGCCACCTAGACAGGACTATGGCTACACCTTC

V: TRBV18
size: -
J: TRBJ1-5
D: -
CDR3: CASSPTSDGYQPQHF
DNA: TGTGCCAGCTCCCCCACCTCGGACGGCTATCAGCCCCAGCATTTT

V: TRBV20-1
size: few
J: TRBJ2-3
D: TRBD2
CDR3: CSASPRLAGVGELDTQYF
DNA: TGCAGTGCTAGTCCCCGACTAGCGGGAGTGGGAGAGCTCGATACGCAGTATTTT

V: TRBV6-2/TRBV6-3
size: few
J: TRBJ2-5
D: -
CDR3: CASSSDQLWTQYF
DNA: TGTGCCAGCAGTTCTGACCAACTTTGGACCCAGTACTTC

V: TRBV20-1
size: -
J: TRBJ1-1
D: -
CDR3: CSASLGTLNTEAFF
DNA: TGCAGTGCTAGTTTGGGGACCCTGAACACTGAAGCTTTCTTT

V: TRBV12-3/TRBV12-4
size: few
J: TRBJ1-2
D: -
CDR3: CASRMTEQNYGYTF
DNA: TGTGCCAGCAGGATGACAGAGCAAAACTATGGCTACACCTTC

V: TRBV6-1
size: -
J: TRBJ2-7
D: -
CDR3: CASSLVGPYEQYF
DNA: TGTGCCAGCAGTTTGGTAGGGCCCTACGAGCAGTACTTC